The next 16 T cell receptor beta chains were all read from a single sample in a study of shared clonotypes between healthy human individuals. Sequenced by immunoSEQ multiplex PCR; TCRdb stores in-frame clones only, minus some. The table lists about 2.4 million clones, over 85% of them singletons. Sequencing input: naive CD4+ T cells from PBMCs. The subset is: CD45RA+ positively selected. The receptors shown here come from a man aged 18 to 29 in good health. Some clones in this sample may be carry-over from other donors' samples.

The V call is TRBV7-3, the J call TRBJ2-3; D call uncertain. Germline V CDR1 and CDR2: SGHTA, FQGTGA. The CDR3 length is 15 residues. The V gene lost 5 bases and the J gene lost 2 bases, with 14 bases spanning the gap. The CDR3 DNA sequence: TGTGCCAGCAGCCCATCTCCTGCGAACACAGATACGCAGTATTTT. As protein: CASSPSPANTDTQYF.

The chain employs TRBV18 and TRBJ2-7; D unresolved. The CDR3 length is 13 residues. Germline CDR1 KGHSH, CDR2 LQKENI. Trimming cost V 2 bases and J 4 bases, with 9 bases left between them. CDR3 sequence reads: CASSPTVLYEQYF. The CDR3 region has the DNA TGTGCCAGCTCACCAACCGTCCTGTACGAGCAGTACTTC.

The J gene is TRBJ1-1, the V gene TRBV28; D is possibly TRBD1 (5 bases). Between the trimmed V and J ends, which lost 4 bases and 3 bases, there was a span of 15 bases. Germline V gene lookup returns CDR1 MDHEN and CDR2 SYDVKM. The CDR3 is made up of 15 amino acids. The CDR3 region has the DNA TGTGCCAGCAGTTCGGGGGACGGACCCTACACTGAAGCTTTCTTT. This encodes CASSSGDGPYTEAFF.

As DNA, the CDR3 is TGTGCCAGCAGTTTGGGGACAGGGTCCTGGGGGAACACTGAAGCTTTCTTT. Amino acid sequence: CASSLGTGSWGNTEAFF. V is TRBV28 and J is TRBJ1-1; 9 positions agree with TRBD1. J gave up 1 base and V 3 bases, and 9 bases lay outside the gene matches. The V gene's germline CDR1 is MDHEN and CDR2 SYDVKM. The CDR3 runs 17 residues.

The CDR3 region is CASSLGGATDTQYF. CDR3 DNA sequence: TGTGCCAGCAGCTTGGGAGGAGCTACAGATACGCAGTATTTT. The V and J genes are TRBV5-8 and TRBJ2-3; no reliable D call. The V gene's germline CDR1 is SGHTS and CDR2 YDEGEE. The V end was cut by 0 bases, the J end by 3 bases, with 8 bases between. CDR3 length equals 14 residues. Looking up the rest from reference TRBV5-8 and TRBJ2-3 gives the full variable domain: EAGVTQSPTHLIKTRGQQATLRCSPISGHTSVYWYQQALGLGLQFLLWYDEGEERNRGNFPPRFSGRQFPNYSSELNVNALELEDSALYLCASSLGGATDTQYFGPGTRLTVL.

V usage is TRBV5-8 and J usage is TRBJ1-2, with 7 bases matching TRBD1. J was trimmed by 9 bases and V by 4 bases; bases with no gene match: 18. CDR1 and CDR2 (germline): SGHTS, YDEGEE. CDR3 length: 16 amino acids. CDR3 sequence (DNA): TGTGCCAGCAGCCAGATCAGGGGGAGGCGGGGAGAGAGCTACACCTTC. Translation: CASSQIRGRRGESYTF.

This clone was seen a single time. The chain's CDR3 is CASGSQREITDTQYF. For the CDR3, the DNA is TGTGCCTCAGGCTCCCAGCGGGAGATTACAGATACGCAGTATTTT. The chain employs TRBV28 and TRBJ2-3, with 8 bases that match TRBD2. J was trimmed by 3 bases and V by 11 bases; bases with no gene match: 13. This CDR3 contains 15 residues. Germline CDR1 and CDR2: MDHEN and SYDVKM.

The rearrangement joins TRBV13 to TRBJ2-4, with unresolved D. V dropped 6 bases and J dropped 2 bases, with 11 bases sitting between them. The CDR3 covers 14 residues. Germline CDR1 is PRHDT and CDR2 is FYEKMQ (reference sequence). The CDR3 coding sequence is TGTGCCAGCAGGAAGAAGGGTTCCAAAAACATTCAGTACTTC. Encoded protein: CASRKKGSKNIQYF. Variable domain in full (rest from reference TRBV13 and TRBJ2-4): AAGVIQSPRHLIKEKRETATLKCYPIPRHDTVYWYQQGPGQDPQFLISFYEKMQSDKGSIPDRFSAQQFSDYHSELNMSSLELGDSALYFCASRKKGSKNIQYFGAGTRLSVL.

The CDR3: CASSQAQSGTLQFF. In DNA, the CDR3 is TGTGCCAGCAGCCAAGCCCAGTCCGGGACTCTGCAGTTCTTC. The chain carries TRBV4-2 and TRBJ2-1; a weak D match, TRBD2 (6 bases). CDR3 size: 14 residues. Germline CDR1 is LGHNA and CDR2 is YNFKEQ. V was pared by 1 base and J by 12 bases, with 16 bases between.

This clone was seen a handful of times. The rearrangement joins TRBV5-1 to TRBJ1-2; D is unresolved. The CDR3 extends over 12 amino acids. The V gene lost 5 bases and the J gene lost 12 bases, with 17 bases spanning the gap. Germline assignment: CDR1 SGHRS and CDR2 YFSETQ. CDR3 protein: CASRNDKMANTF. CDR3 bases: TGCGCCAGCAGAAACGACAAGATGGCCAACACCTTC.

V is TRBV7-9 and J is TRBJ2-5, with D perhaps matching TRBD2 (5 bases). The ends were cut back, 3 bases at V and 4 bases at J, with 18 bases in the middle. The CDR3 loop spans 16 amino acids. The germline gives CDR1 SEHNR, CDR2 FQNEAQ (reference sequence). CDR3 loop: CASSLMRQAGGETQYF. The CDR3 bases are TGTGCCAGCAGCTTGATGAGGCAGGCGGGTGGAGAGACCCAGTACTTC.

The chain combines TRBV7-9 with TRBJ1-2; possibly TRBD1 for D (5 bases). The length of the CDR3 is 13 residues. V dropped 4 bases and J dropped 14 bases, with 20 bases sitting between them. Germline V gene data show CDR1 as SEHNR and CDR2 as FQNEAQ (reference sequence). The CDR3 region is CASSSPMAGRSTF. CDR3 nucleotides: TGTGCCAGCAGCTCCCCCATGGCAGGGCGGTCTACCTTC.

This clone was counted a single time. The V gene is TRBV12-5, the J gene TRBJ2-2; 11 bases align to TRBD2. CDR1 and CDR2 from the germline V gene are LGHNT and FRNRAP. The CDR3 length is 16 residues. The J segment lost 5 bases and the V segment lost 0 bases, leaving 2 bases of the junction unmatched. CDR3 sequence: CASGLVTSGTTGELFF. CDR3 bases: TGTGCTAGTGGTTTGGTGACTAGCGGGACGACCGGGGAGCTGTTTTTT.

This sequence joins TRBV30 and TRBJ2-1; 11 bases are a match to TRBD2. The CDR3 runs 16 residues. The junction had 4 bases not matched to a gene; V was cut back by 2 bases and J by 1 base. Germline CDR1 GTSNPN, CDR2 SVGIG (reference sequence). CDR3 nucleotide sequence: TGTGCCTGGAGTCAACTAGCGGGAGTTTCCTACAATGAGCAGTTCTTC. This gives the protein CAWSQLAGVSYNEQFF.

With regard to this clone: Other nucleotide sequences in the sample specify the same CDR3. The genes are TRBV5-1 and TRBJ1-3; 9 nucleotides agree with TRBD1. Per germline, CDR1 SGHRS and CDR2 YFSETQ. The CDR3 loop spans 14 amino acids. Trimming cost V 3 bases and J 4 bases; bases outside gene matches: 2. CDR3 protein: CASSWTGEGNTIYF. The CDR3 region has the DNA TGCGCCAGCAGCTGGACAGGGGAAGGAAACACCATATATTTT.

This chain joins TRBV19 and TRBJ2-1; 13 bases are a match to TRBD2. The CDR3 spans 17 residues. The germline V gene encodes CDR1 LNHDA and CDR2 SQIVND (reference sequence). The junction had 10 bases not matched to a gene; V was cut back by 4 bases and J by 7 bases. In DNA form, the CDR3 reads TGTGCCAGTAGTACCCGACGACTAGCGGGAGGTTGGAATGAGCAGTTCTTC. This codes for CASSTRRLAGGWNEQFF.